A single sample is the source of the 3 T cell receptor beta chains below, sequenced in a study of spatial heterogeneity in lung cancer. Time point reported: sample taken at primary tumor resection. Tumor, nontumor lung or frozen PBMC supplied whole RNA, sequenced without sorting. TCRdb ran MiXCR on the 5' RACE reads and lists one entry per CDR3 protein. Of 8,100 or so distinct CDR3 sequences in the sample, around 5.9% were seen once. This specimen consisted of PBMCs, obtained at surgery. Receptor source: a male donor with early-stage non-small cell lung cancer.

This clonotype was seen at least ten times. This CDR3 is CASSYGTELSSPLHF. The CDR3 coding sequence is TGTGCCAGCAGTTACGGGACCGAGTTGAGTTCACCCCTCCACTTT. The chain recombines TRBV6-2 or TRBV6-3 with TRBJ1-6, with D possibly being TRBD1 (5 bases). V lost 2 bases and J lost 9, with 14 bases in between. Germline values: CDR1 MNHEY, CDR2 SVGEGT. The CDR3 covers 15 residues.

This clonotype is judged medium-sized (0.01 to 0.1%). V gene TRBV7-9 combines with J gene TRBJ2-2; D not resolved. V lost 4 bases to trimming and J lost 4 bases, with 4 bases between them. This CDR3 region has 12 residues. CDR1 is SEHNR, CDR2 FQNEAQ, per germline (reference sequence). CDR3 loop: CASSSFTGELFF. The CDR3 DNA follows: TGTGCCAGCAGCTCCTTCACCGGGGAGCTGTTTTTT.

This chain joins TRBV5-6 and TRBJ2-3; D is possibly TRBD1 (6 bases). CDR1 and CDR2 from the germline V gene are SGHDT and YYEEEE. The germline V and J ends were trimmed by 4 bases and 1 base, with 10 bases remaining between them. The length of the CDR3 is 14 residues. The CDR3 reads CASSMDSRTDTQYF. In DNA form, the CDR3 reads TGTGCCAGCAGCATGGACAGCCGCACAGATACGCAGTATTTT.